The 32 T cell receptor beta chains presented below share a single source sample, sequenced in a study of graft-versus-host responses after intestinal transplantation. The repertoire was sequenced with immunoSEQ multiplex PCR; TCRdb's copy has only in-frame clones and lacks some. Seen here are 90,000 to 150,000 clones, 85% to 95% observed once, and the top ten hold more than 2.5%. For these TCRs, the target antigens are not known. The source material was unstimulated CD8+ T cells sorted from spleen or lymph node cells, sampled before intestinal transplant. The origin of the receptors is a human donor who received an intestinal transplant.

The chain employs TRBV6-5 and TRBJ1-1; D unresolved. Looked up from germline, CDR1 is MNHEY and CDR2 is SVGAGI. The CDR3 spans 13 residues. V lost 5 bases and J lost 4, with 11 bases in between. The CDR3 reads CASSDSLGTEAFF. In nucleotides, the CDR3 is TGTGCCAGCAGTGATTCATTAGGCACTGAAGCTTTCTTT.

V and J are TRBV11-2 and TRBJ1-1; possibly TRBD1 for D (6 bases). The CDR3 has 16 residues. Between the trimmed V and J ends, which lost 1 base and 5 bases, there was a span of 17 bases. Germline V gene data show CDR1 as SGHAT and CDR2 as FQNNGV. This chain's CDR3 is CASSLVLQGPRTEAFF. Written as DNA, the CDR3 is TGTGCCAGCAGCTTAGTTCTACAGGGCCCGAGGACTGAAGCTTTCTTT.

The genes are TRBV14 and TRBJ2-7; possibly TRBD1 or TRBD2 for D (5 bases each). The CDR3 totals 14 residues. Germline V gene sequence: CDR1 SGHDN, CDR2 FVKESK. Trimming stripped 1 base from V and 3 bases from J, with 10 bases between. DNA for the CDR3: TGTGCCAGCAGCCAAGTGGGGGTTGGCTACGAGCAGTACTTC. Amino acid sequence: CASSQVGVGYEQYF.

A single count supports this clone. The V and J genes are TRBV7-8 and TRBJ2-1, with 7 bases that match TRBD1. V dropped 2 bases and J dropped 7; count of bases not matched to a gene: 5. The CDR3 consists of 14 residues. The germline CDR1 and CDR2 sequences are SGHVS and FQNEAQ. CDR3 protein: CASSLPGGFNEQFF. For the CDR3, the DNA is TGTGCCAGCAGCTTACCAGGGGGTTTTAATGAGCAGTTCTTC.

This clone was detected only a few times. The V and J genes are TRBV30 and TRBJ1-2; 8 bases line up with TRBD1. The CDR3 is made up of 14 amino acids. J lost 0 bases, V lost 6 bases, and 6 bases had no gene match. From germline, CDR1 is GTSNPN and CDR2 SVGIG (reference sequence). The CDR3 loop reads CACDRGRTNYGYTF. CDR3 DNA sequence: TGTGCCTGCGACAGGGGACGGACTAACTATGGCTACACCTTC.

The rearrangement uses TRBV28 and TRBJ1-2; 8 nucleotides match TRBD1. V lost 2 bases to trimming and J lost 7 bases; unmatched junction nucleotides: 9. CDR1 and CDR2 from the germline V gene are MDHEN and SYDVKM. The CDR3 covers 15 residues. CDR3 DNA: TGTGCCAGCAGTTTAGAGGTCAGGGGGCGACTTGGCTACACCTTC. Its protein is CASSLEVRGRLGYTF.

V gene TRBV11-2 combines with J gene TRBJ2-3, with a tentative D call TRBD2 (6 bases). The germline CDR1 and CDR2 sequences are SGHAT and FQNNGV. The V end lost 7 bases, the J end lost 0 bases, and 11 bases lay between the germline ends. The CDR3 has 14 residues. As DNA, the CDR3 is TGTGCCAGCACCCGACTAGACAGCACAGATACGCAGTATTTT. It is translated as CASTRLDSTDTQYF.

The chain employs TRBV27 and TRBJ2-3; a possible D gene is TRBD2 (5 bases). The germline CDR1 and CDR2 sequences are MNHEY and SMNVEV (reference sequence). With 6 bases removed from V and 2 bases from J, the gap between germline ends came to 21 bases. The CDR3 is made up of 17 amino acids. CDR3 in amino acids: CASSHLGPRGVTDTQYF. The CDR3 DNA follows: TGTGCCAGCAGCCACCTAGGCCCCCGGGGTGTCACAGATACGCAGTATTTT.

This chain connects TRBV30 to TRBJ2-1; D gene ambiguous. The CDR3 spans 11 residues. Germline loops: CDR1 GTSNPN, CDR2 SVGIG (reference sequence). V lost 2 bases and J lost 13, with 12 bases in between. The CDR3 nucleotides are TGTGCCTGGAGTTCCCCAAGTCCTCAGTTCTTC. The encoded protein is CAWSSPSPQFF.

The chain employs TRBV27 and TRBJ1-3; D unresolved. The CDR3 extends over 17 amino acids. The V gene's germline CDR1 is MNHEY and CDR2 SMNVEV (reference sequence). V was shortened by 4 bases and J by 8 bases, with 24 bases between the two germline ends. CDR3 nucleotide sequence: TGTGCCAGCAGTTCCGGGGTACTAGGTCCAGCGGCAGACACCATATATTTT. Encoded protein: CASSSGVLGPAADTIYF.

The J gene is TRBJ2-2, the V gene TRBV15, with TRBD2 matching over 9 bases. CDR3 length equals 15 residues. Germline values: CDR1 LNHNV, CDR2 YYDKDF (reference sequence). Trimming at V came to 3 bases and at J to 5 bases, leaving 4 bases not matched to a gene. CDR3 sequence (DNA): TGTGCCACCAGCAGGGCTAGCGGGAATACCGGGGAGCTGTTTTTT. Amino acid sequence: CATSRASGNTGELFF.

The chain employs TRBV2 and TRBJ2-5; 14 nucleotides align to TRBD2. CDR3 length equals 18 residues. Losses at the gene ends were 2 bases for V and 3 bases for J; bases not matched to a gene: 8. Germline CDR1 is SNHLY and CDR2 is FYNNEI. The DNA of the CDR3 is TGTGCCAGCAGTGAACCTTTTTCGGGACTAGCGGGAGAAGAGACCCAGTACTTC. It yields the protein CASSEPFSGLAGEETQYF.

The gene calls are TRBV29-1 and TRBJ2-3, with 7 bases that match TRBD2. V gave up 1 base and J gave up 5 bases; unmatched junction bases: 6. The CDR3 extends over 14 amino acids. The germline V gene has CDR1 SQVTM and CDR2 ANQGSEA. The CDR3, as DNA: TGCAGCGTTGAAGTGGCGGGAGAGAGAGATACGCAGTATTTT. Translation: CSVEVAGERDTQYF.

This clone was seen once. CDR3 DNA: TGTGCCAGCAGTTCAAGACTGATCACAGGTAACTATGGCTACACCTTC. Its protein is CASSSRLITGNYGYTF. The rearrangement links TRBV25-1 to TRBJ1-2; possible D gene TRBD1, 5 bases. V dropped 5 bases and J dropped 1 base, with 17 bases sitting between them. The length of the CDR3 is 16 residues. CDR1 MGHDK and CDR2 SYGVNS come from the germline V gene.

The chain recombines TRBV6-1 with TRBJ1-5, with a possible D match to TRBD1 (5 bases). Per germline, CDR1 MNHNS and CDR2 SASEGT. The CDR3 is 13 residues long. Between the trimmed V and J ends, which lost 8 bases and 6 bases, there was a span of 14 bases. Written as DNA, the CDR3 is TGTGCCAGCCTGGGGGGGTCAGGTCAGCCCCAGCATTTT. This sequence encodes CASLGGSGQPQHF.

The CDR3 is CASSSGLNEKLFF. In nucleotides, the CDR3 is TGTGCCAGCAGCTCCGGACTTAATGAAAAACTGTTTTTT. This chain connects TRBV13 to TRBJ1-4; D ambiguous. Germline V gives CDR1 PRHDT, CDR2 FYEKMQ (reference sequence). CDR3 length: 13 amino acids. V dropped 4 bases and J dropped 4 bases, with 7 bases sitting between them.

This clone is a singleton in its sample. V and J are TRBV19 and TRBJ2-7; TRBD1 matches at 9 bases. Germline values: CDR1 LNHDA, CDR2 SQIVND (reference sequence). V dropped 4 bases and J dropped 5; count of bases not matched to a gene: 12. The CDR3 is 16 amino acids. CDR3 coding DNA: TGTGCCAGTAGTAGACAGGGGGATCTTCTGAGTAACGAGCAGTACTTC. Encoded protein: CASSRQGDLLSNEQYF.

The genes are TRBV9 and TRBJ2-2; TRBD2 matches 8 bases. Per the germline V gene, CDR1 is SGDLS and CDR2 is YYNGEE. Germline trimming cut 5 bases from V and 0 bases from J; bases unmatched to any gene: 15. This CDR3 spans 19 amino acids. CDR3 DNA sequence: TGTGCCAGCAGTGAACCTGTAGCGGGGACTATTCCGAACACCGGGGAGCTGTTTTTT. This sequence encodes CASSEPVAGTIPNTGELFF.

CDR3 DNA sequence: TGTGCCAGCAGTACCCACTACGAGCAGTACTTC. Protein: CASSTHYEQYF. The J gene is TRBJ2-7, the V gene TRBV28; D unresolved. The germline gives CDR1 MDHEN, CDR2 SYDVKM. V was clipped by 5 bases and J by 3 bases, with 5 bases between them. This CDR3 comprises 11 residues.

The chain has TRBV4-3 and TRBJ2-7; a weak D match, TRBD2 (5 bases). Germline assignment: CDR1 LGHNA and CDR2 YSLEER. The CDR3 runs to 15 residues. The V and J ends lost 2 bases and 2 bases respectively, with 13 bases between them. The CDR3 is CASSQRAAAAYEQYF. CDR3 DNA sequence: TGCGCCAGCAGCCAAAGAGCGGCGGCTGCCTACGAGCAGTACTTC.

The chain uses TRBV6-1 and TRBJ2-7; 10 bases are a match to TRBD1. Trimming at V came to 3 bases and at J to 3 bases, leaving 2 bases not matched to a gene. Germline V gives CDR1 MNHNS, CDR2 SASEGT. There are 14 residues in the CDR3. CDR3 sequence reads: CASSDGTGVYEQYF. The CDR3 DNA reads as TGTGCCAGCAGTGACGGGACAGGGGTCTACGAGCAGTACTTC.

The chain recombines TRBV4-1 with TRBJ2-3; TRBD2 is a possible D gene (7 bases). Germline V gene lookup returns CDR1 MGHRA and CDR2 YSYEKL. V lost 4 bases and J 1 base, leaving 27 bases between the germline ends. This CDR3 is built from 20 residues. Written as DNA, the CDR3 is TGCGCCAGCAGCCCGCGGGGGCTGCCGACCCCTAGCGAGGGCACAGATACGCAGTATTTT. It codes for CASSPRGLPTPSEGTDTQYF.

This rearrangement joins TRBV5-1 to TRBJ1-5; D unresolved. Germline V lookup: CDR1 SGHRS, CDR2 YFSETQ. This CDR3 is built from 15 residues. V was pared by 3 bases and J by 2 bases, with 12 bases between. The CDR3 DNA reads TGCGCCAGCAGCTGGCCCCGTTGTGGCAATCAGCCCCAGCATTTT. Its translation is CASSWPRCGNQPQHF.

The J gene is TRBJ1-2, the V gene TRBV6-1; weak D call: TRBD1 (5 bases). There are 11 residues in the CDR3. V was pared by 7 bases and J by 4 bases, with 7 bases between. CDR1 is MNHNS and CDR2 is SASEGT in the germline V gene. CDR3 in DNA: TGTGCCAGCATTGGGACCTATGGCTACACCTTC. Translated, it gives CASIGTYGYTF.

This chain connects TRBV28 to TRBJ2-7; no firm D call. Trimming pared 6 bases from V and 1 base from J, leaving 7 bases between. Per germline, CDR1 MDHEN and CDR2 SYDVKM. The CDR3 contains 12 residues. CDR3 in DNA: TGTGCCAGCAGGGGGATTTCCTACGAGCAGTACTTC. The encoded protein is CASRGISYEQYF.

This clone occurred once. The chain employs TRBV9 and TRBJ2-7; 13 positions agree with TRBD2. Germline CDR1 and CDR2: SGDLS and YYNGEE. Trimming removed 3 bases from V and 5 bases from J; junction bases left unmatched: 2. CDR3 length: 14 residues. CDR3 coding DNA: TGTGCCAGCAGCGCCGGGACTAGCGGGAACGAGCAGTACTTC. Translating it yields CASSAGTSGNEQYF.

As concerns this clone: Other DNA sequences from this sample encode an identical CDR3 as well. J is TRBJ1-2 and V is TRBV9; 8 bases map to TRBD1. The CDR3 length is 14 residues. Germline CDR1 is SGDLS and CDR2 is YYNGEE. V shed 0 bases and J 2 bases; nucleotides not matched to a gene: 0. CDR3 sequence: CASSVAGGNYGYTF. The CDR3 DNA sequence: TGTGCCAGCAGCGTAGCAGGGGGCAACTATGGCTACACCTTC.

CDR3 in amino acids: CASSRAKGLQETQYF. In DNA form, the CDR3 reads TGTGCCAGCAGTCGGGCTAAGGGACTACAAGAGACCCAGTACTTC. The chain uses TRBV27 and TRBJ2-5; 7 nucleotides match TRBD2. Trimming at V came to 5 bases and at J to 2 bases, leaving 8 bases not matched to a gene. The CDR3 runs to 15 residues. Germline CDR1 is MNHEY and CDR2 is SMNVEV (reference sequence).

The chain uses TRBV15 and TRBJ2-1; D ambiguous. Germline V gene lookup returns CDR1 LNHNV and CDR2 YYDKDF (reference sequence). This CDR3 contains 12 residues. The V and J ends lost 3 bases and 7 bases respectively, with 7 bases between them. Here the CDR3 reads CATSSERNEQFF. CDR3 bases: TGTGCCACCAGCAGTGAAAGAAATGAGCAGTTCTTC.

The rearrangement joins TRBV6-4 to TRBJ1-2; no clear D. Germline CDR1 reads MRHNA; CDR2 reads SNTAGT. The CDR3 is 14 amino acids. Trimming pared 0 bases from V and 2 bases from J, leaving 7 bases between. The CDR3 spells CASSDSNGNYGYTF. The CDR3 DNA reads TGTGCCAGCAGTGACTCGAACGGGAACTATGGCTACACCTTC.

The J gene is TRBJ1-4, the V gene TRBV6-5; D is uncertain. The CDR3 has 15 amino acids. Germline assignment: CDR1 MNHEY and CDR2 SVGAGI. V lost 7 bases and J 0 bases, leaving 12 bases between the germline ends. CDR3 DNA: TGTGCCAGCACGCCCCTCAGTGCAACTAATGAAAAACTGTTTTTT. As protein: CASTPLSATNEKLFF.

The V and J genes are TRBV12-2 and TRBJ2-7; the table calls TRBD1, which could not be checked here. TRBV12-2 is flagged as a pseudogene. The CDR3 runs 14 residues. The CDR3 here is CASRLGTGGYEQYF. CDR3 DNA sequence: TGTGCAAGTCGCTTAGGGACAGGGGGCTACGAGCAGTACTTC.